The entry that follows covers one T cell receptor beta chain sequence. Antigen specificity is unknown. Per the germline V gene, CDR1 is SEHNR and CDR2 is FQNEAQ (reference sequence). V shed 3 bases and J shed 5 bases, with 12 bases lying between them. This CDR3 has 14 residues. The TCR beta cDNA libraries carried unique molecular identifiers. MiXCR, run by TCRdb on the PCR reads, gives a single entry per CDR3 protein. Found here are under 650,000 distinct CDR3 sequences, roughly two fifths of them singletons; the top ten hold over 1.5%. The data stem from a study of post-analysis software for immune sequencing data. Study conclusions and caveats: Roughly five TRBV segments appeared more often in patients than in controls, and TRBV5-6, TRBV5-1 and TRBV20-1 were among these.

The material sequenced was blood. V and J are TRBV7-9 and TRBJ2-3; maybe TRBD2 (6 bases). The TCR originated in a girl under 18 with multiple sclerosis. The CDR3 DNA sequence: TGTGCCAGCAGCTTCGAGCGGGTAGGAGATACGCAGTATTTT. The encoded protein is CASSFERVGDTQYF.